Below are 21 T cell receptor beta chains sequenced from a single sample in a study of T-cell reconstitution after alpha-beta-depleted transplantation in children. A TCRbeta library incorporating unique molecular identifiers was prepared. Via MiXCR, TCRdb re-called the PCR reads, giving one row per CDR3 protein. The sample lists about 980,000 distinct CDR3 sequences, about 29% seen once, with over 25% in the top ten. Source: PBMCs, mostly from graft donor cells, taken 360 days after TCRalphabeta/CD19-depleted stem cell transplant. These receptors were obtained from a boy in the first two years of life who had a stem cell transplant for SCID, so the T cells may come from the graft donor.

The chain recombines TRBV3-1 with TRBJ1-1, with a tentative D call TRBD1 (5 bases). The CDR3 is made up of 14 amino acids. Germline loops: CDR1 LGHDT, CDR2 YNNKEL (reference sequence). Between the trimmed V and J ends, which lost 1 base and 7 bases, there was a span of 13 bases. Written as DNA, the CDR3 is TGTGCCAGCAGCCAAGGCCTTGTCGGGGGTGAAGCTTTCTTT. Protein sequence: CASSQGLVGGEAFF.

The V call is TRBV2, the J call TRBJ1-5; a weak D match, TRBD1 (5 bases). The CDR3 is made up of 15 amino acids. Germline values: CDR1 SNHLY, CDR2 FYNNEI. Trimming cost V 7 bases and J 0 bases, with 13 bases left between them. The CDR3 DNA reads TGTGCCAGCAAAAACGGGGCATATAGCAATCAGCCCCAGCATTTT. Its protein is CASKNGAYSNQPQHF.

The chain links TRBV28 to TRBJ1-3; D is undetermined. This CDR3 has 16 amino acids. Per the germline V gene, CDR1 is MDHEN and CDR2 is SYDVKM. V was clipped by 6 bases and J by 0 bases, with 15 bases between them. CDR3: CASRTPRAPSGNTIYF. DNA for the CDR3: TGTGCCAGCAGGACACCTCGAGCTCCCTCTGGAAACACCATATATTTT.

This clonotype has just a few counts. The V gene is TRBV2, the J gene TRBJ2-1, with D perhaps given as TRBD1 or TRBD2 (5 bases each). Trimming removed 10 bases from V and 6 bases from J, with 16 bases in between. Germline V gene lookup returns CDR1 SNHLY and CDR2 FYNNEI. CDR3 size: 13 residues. CDR3 bases: TGTGCCATTGGTAGAGGGACCCCCAATGAGCAGTTCTTC. This codes for CAIGRGTPNEQFF.

This chain connects TRBV7-8 to TRBJ2-1, with 9 bases fitting TRBD1. CDR3 length equals 16 residues. Germline V CDR1 and CDR2: SGHVS, FQNEAQ. The J segment lost 9 bases and the V segment lost 7 bases, leaving 16 bases of the junction unmatched. The CDR3 region has the DNA TGTGCCAGCAACCACAGGGGGCCTCACCTACAGGGTGAGCAGTTCTTC. It codes for CASNHRGPHLQGEQFF. Full variable domain (remainder filled in from reference TRBV7-8 and TRBJ2-1): GAGVSQSPRYKVAKRGQDVALRCDPISGHVSLFWYQQALGQGPEFLTYFQNEAQLDKSGLPSDRFFAERPEGSVSTLKIQRTQQEDSAVYLCASNHRGPHLQGEQFFGPGTRLTVL.

This clonotype was seen more than once but under ten times. The rearrangement uses TRBV5-1 and TRBJ2-7; possibly TRBD1 for D (6 bases). Germline assignment: CDR1 SGHRS and CDR2 YFSETQ. Trimming removed 0 bases at V and 3 bases at J, with 16 bases between. The CDR3 has 16 residues. In DNA form, the CDR3 reads TGCGCCAGCAGCTTGGAAACAGGGCGGCGGAACTACGAGCAGTACTTC. It codes for CASSLETGRRNYEQYF. The variable domain in full, completed from reference TRBV5-1 and TRBJ2-7, reads KAGVTQTPRYLIKTRGQQVTLSCSPISGHRSVSWYQQTPGQGLQFLFEYFSETQRNKGNFPGRFSGRQFSNSRSEMNVSTLELGDSALYLCASSLETGRRNYEQYFGPGTRLTVT.

There are a few counts of this clonotype. The chain uses TRBV5-8 and TRBJ1-5; D not resolved. Germline lookup yields CDR1 SGHTS and CDR2 YDEGEE. The CDR3 length is 12 residues. V dropped 4 bases and J dropped 6 bases, with 8 bases sitting between them. Here the CDR3 reads CASSSGSQPQHF. The CDR3 region has the DNA TGTGCCAGCAGCAGCGGGAGTCAGCCCCAGCATTTT.

This clonotype has just a few counts. The chain couples TRBV7-9 to TRBJ1-2; D ambiguous. The CDR3 is 16 amino acids. Germline-derived CDR1 and CDR2 are SEHNR and FQNEAQ (reference sequence). V gave up 5 bases and J gave up 3 bases, with 19 bases separating them. The CDR3 DNA follows: TGTGCCAGCAGCCCCCCCACCGGGCTGCAGGACTATGGCTACACCTTC. Residues: CASSPPTGLQDYGYTF.

A few counts support this clonotype. The V gene is TRBV28, the J gene TRBJ2-7, with a weak D call TRBD2 (5 bases). Germline CDR1 is MDHEN and CDR2 is SYDVKM. This CDR3 is 16 amino acids long. The germline V and J ends were trimmed by 3 bases and 6 bases, with 21 bases remaining between them. The CDR3 DNA reads as TGTGCCAGCAGTTTGGCCCGGGGATCGTTAGGAGGCGAGCAGTACTTC. Its translation is CASSLARGSLGGEQYF.

The V call is TRBV7-2, the J call TRBJ2-1; D not resolved. The CDR3 has 15 amino acids. Germline V gene sequence: CDR1 SGHTA, CDR2 FQGNSA. V was shortened by 3 bases and J by 5 bases, with 14 bases between the two germline ends. CDR3: CASSFHPRIHNEQFF. The CDR3 DNA follows: TGTGCCAGCAGCTTTCATCCGCGGATTCACAATGAGCAGTTCTTC.

The rearrangement uses TRBV7-2 and TRBJ1-1; D is ambiguous. Germline assignment: CDR1 SGHTA and CDR2 FQGNSA. Trimming stripped 5 bases from V and 10 bases from J, with 14 bases between. CDR3 length: 12 amino acids. CDR3 DNA sequence: TGTGCCAGCAGCCGCCGGAGAGGGAGAGCTTTCTTT. Amino acid sequence: CASSRRRGRAFF.

The chain links TRBV29-1 to TRBJ2-7; the D gene is possibly TRBD1 (5 bases). Germline lookup yields CDR1 SQVTM and CDR2 ANQGSEA. Trimming took off 1 base at V and 3 bases at J, with 16 bases between the two ends. The CDR3 has 15 amino acids. The CDR3: CSVEGNLDSHYEQYF. The CDR3 DNA reads TGCAGCGTTGAAGGGAACCTTGACAGTCACTACGAGCAGTACTTC.

CDR3 bases: TGCGCCAGCAGCTTGGCTGGGTACCGGGGGGACATTCAGTACTTC. It specifies CASSLAGYRGDIQYF. The chain joins TRBV5-1 to TRBJ2-4; 7 nucleotides align to TRBD2. CDR3 length equals 15 residues. Unmatched junction bases numbered 8, after V lost 0 bases and J lost 8 bases. Germline V CDR1 and CDR2: SGHRS, YFSETQ.

A few counts support this clonotype. The gene calls are TRBV29-1 and TRBJ2-1, with D possibly being TRBD2 (6 bases). CDR1 is SQVTM, CDR2 ANQGSEA, per germline. The CDR3 totals 14 residues. V lost 4 bases, J lost 0 bases, and 10 bases lay in between. CDR3 coding DNA: TGCAGCGTTGCGGGACTGACCTCCTACAATGAGCAGTTCTTC. Its translation is CSVAGLTSYNEQFF.

The chain recombines TRBV2 with TRBJ1-1; TRBD1 matches at 7 bases. J lost 2 bases, V lost 0 bases, and 3 bases had no gene match. The germline gives CDR1 SNHLY, CDR2 FYNNEI. The CDR3 spans 15 residues. CDR3 amino acids: CASSEARGVNTEAFF. CDR3 bases: TGTGCCAGCAGTGAAGCCAGGGGGGTTAACACTGAAGCTTTCTTT.

J is TRBJ1-4 and V is TRBV5-1; 7 bases align to TRBD1. Per germline, CDR1 SGHRS and CDR2 YFSETQ. J gave up 0 bases and V 4 bases, and 6 bases lay outside the gene matches. This CDR3 has 16 amino acids. The CDR3 coding sequence is TGCGCCAGCAGCGCAGGTACAGGGGCAACTAATGAAAAACTGTTTTTT. The encoded protein is CASSAGTGATNEKLFF.

The chain joins TRBV13 to TRBJ1-3, with D unresolved. CDR3 length equals 15 residues. Germline V gene data show CDR1 as PRHDT and CDR2 as FYEKMQ (reference sequence). Between the trimmed V and J ends, which lost 3 bases and 0 bases, there was a span of 9 bases. Written as DNA, the CDR3 is TGTGCCAGCAGCTTTCCCGGGCTCTCTGGAAACACCATATATTTT. Protein product: CASSFPGLSGNTIYF.

This clonotype was picked up a small number of times. The rearrangement links TRBV18 to TRBJ2-7; TRBD1 matches at 11 bases. With V trimmed by 2 bases and J by 3 bases, 6 bases remained unmatched. The CDR3 runs 16 residues. Germline assignment: CDR1 KGHSH and CDR2 LQKENI. The CDR3: CASSPGHGTGGYEQYF. The CDR3 nucleotides are TGTGCCAGCTCACCAGGCCACGGGACAGGGGGCTACGAGCAGTACTTC.

This clonotype was recorded a few times. This sequence joins TRBV3-1 and TRBJ2-7, with TRBD1 matching over 10 bases. The J segment lost 3 bases and the V segment lost 3 bases, leaving 2 bases of the junction unmatched. CDR1 and CDR2 (germline): LGHDT, YNNKEL (reference sequence). The CDR3 is 14 amino acids. CDR3 sequence (DNA): TGTGCCAGCAGCCAGGGACAGGGGCACTACGAGCAGTACTTC. Translated: CASSQGQGHYEQYF.

In its sample, this clonotype was seen a few times. J is TRBJ2-1 and V is TRBV20-1; TRBD1 matches 9 bases. This CDR3 contains 15 residues. Germline V lookup: CDR1 DFQATT, CDR2 SNEGSKA (reference sequence). The junction had 5 bases not matched to a gene; V was cut back by 0 bases and J by 5 bases. In nucleotides, the CDR3 is TGCAGTGCTAGAGACCACAGGGGGCTGCACAATGAGCAGTTCTTC. Translating it yields CSARDHRGLHNEQFF.

V usage is TRBV12-3 or TRBV12-4 and J usage is TRBJ2-3, with D perhaps matching TRBD2 (5 bases). V gave up 4 bases and J gave up 6 bases, with 14 bases separating them. This CDR3 comprises 14 residues. The CDR3 sequence is CASSSTSGRDTQYF. The CDR3 nucleotides read TGTGCCAGCAGTTCAACTAGTGGGCGGGATACGCAGTATTTT.